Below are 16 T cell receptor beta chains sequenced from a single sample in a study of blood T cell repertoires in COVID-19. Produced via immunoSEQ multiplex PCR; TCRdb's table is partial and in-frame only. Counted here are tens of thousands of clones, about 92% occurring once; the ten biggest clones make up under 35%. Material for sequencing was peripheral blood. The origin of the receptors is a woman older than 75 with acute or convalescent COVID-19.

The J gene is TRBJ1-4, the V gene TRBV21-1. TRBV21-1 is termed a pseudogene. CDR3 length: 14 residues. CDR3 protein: CASSKGATNEKLFF. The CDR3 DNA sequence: TGTGCCAGCAGCAAAGGAGCAACTAATGAAAAACTGTTTTTT.

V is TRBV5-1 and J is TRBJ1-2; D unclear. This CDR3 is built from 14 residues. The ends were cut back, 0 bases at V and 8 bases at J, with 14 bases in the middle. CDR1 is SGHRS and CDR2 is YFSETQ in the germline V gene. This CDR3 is CASSLGGPPGGYTF. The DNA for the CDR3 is TGCGCCAGCAGCTTGGGAGGGCCCCCGGGAGGCTACACCTTC.

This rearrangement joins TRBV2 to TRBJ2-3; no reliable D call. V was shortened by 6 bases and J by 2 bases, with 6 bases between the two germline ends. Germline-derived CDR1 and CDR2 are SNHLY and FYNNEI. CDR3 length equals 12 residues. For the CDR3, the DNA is TGTGCCAGCAGAGACACCACAGATACGCAGTATTTT. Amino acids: CASRDTTDTQYF.

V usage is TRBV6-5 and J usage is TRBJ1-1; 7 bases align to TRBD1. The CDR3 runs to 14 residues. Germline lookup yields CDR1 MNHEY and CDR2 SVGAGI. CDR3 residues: CACRGARANTEAFF. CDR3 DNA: TGTGCTTGCAGGGGGGCCAGGGCGAACACTGAAGCTTTCTTT.

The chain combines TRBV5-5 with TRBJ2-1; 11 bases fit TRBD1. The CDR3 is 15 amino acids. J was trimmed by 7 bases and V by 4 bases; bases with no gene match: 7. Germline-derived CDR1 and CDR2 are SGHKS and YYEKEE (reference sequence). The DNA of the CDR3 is TGTGCCAGCAGCCGACCGGGACAGGGGGGGAATGAGCAGTTCTTC. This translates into CASSRPGQGGNEQFF.

The CDR3 loop is CASSPGTSGGKQFF. The DNA of the CDR3 is TGTGCCAGCAGCCCGGGGACTAGCGGGGGAAAGCAGTTCTTC. This rearrangement joins TRBV3-1 (or the pseudogene TRBV3-2) to TRBJ2-1, with 14 bases aligning to TRBD2. CDR3 length: 14 amino acids. CDR1 and CDR2 from the germline V gene are LGHDT and YNNKEL (reference sequence). V trimming: 4 bases; J trimming: 11 bases; junction bases outside the gene matches: 4.

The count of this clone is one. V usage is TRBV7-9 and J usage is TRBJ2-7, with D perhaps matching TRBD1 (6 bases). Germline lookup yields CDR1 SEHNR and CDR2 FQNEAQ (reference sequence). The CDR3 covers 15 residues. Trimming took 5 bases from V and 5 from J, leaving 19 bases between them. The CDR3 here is CASSPRGREGDEQYF. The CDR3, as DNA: TGTGCCAGCAGCCCCAGGGGCAGGGAAGGGGACGAGCAGTACTTC. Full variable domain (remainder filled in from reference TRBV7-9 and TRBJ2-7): DTGVSQNPRHKITKRGQNVTFRCDPISEHNRLYWYRQTLGQGPEFLTYFQNEAQLEKSRLLSDRFSAERPKGSFSTLEIQRTEQGDSAMYLCASSPRGREGDEQYFGPGTRLTVT.

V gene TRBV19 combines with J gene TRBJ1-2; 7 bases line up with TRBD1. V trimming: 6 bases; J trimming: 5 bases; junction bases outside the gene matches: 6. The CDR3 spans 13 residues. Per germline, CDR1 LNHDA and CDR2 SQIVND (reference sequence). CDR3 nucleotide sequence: TGTGCCAGTAGCGACAGGGTTGGTTATGGCTACACCTTC. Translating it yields CASSDRVGYGYTF.

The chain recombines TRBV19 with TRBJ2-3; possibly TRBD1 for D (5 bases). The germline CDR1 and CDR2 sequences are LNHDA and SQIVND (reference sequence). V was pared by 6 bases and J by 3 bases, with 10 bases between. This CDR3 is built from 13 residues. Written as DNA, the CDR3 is TGTGCCAGTAGGGATAGGGGTACAGATACGCAGTATTTT. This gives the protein CASRDRGTDTQYF. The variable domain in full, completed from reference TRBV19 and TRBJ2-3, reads DGGITQSPKYLFRKEGQNVTLSCEQNLNHDAMYWYRQDPGQGLRLIYYSQIVNDFQKGDIAEGYSVSREKKESFPLTVTSAQKNPTAFYLCASRDRGTDTQYFGPGTRLTVL.

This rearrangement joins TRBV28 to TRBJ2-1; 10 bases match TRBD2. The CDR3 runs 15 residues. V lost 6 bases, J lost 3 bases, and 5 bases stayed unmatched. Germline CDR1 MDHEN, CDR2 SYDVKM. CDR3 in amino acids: CASRRSGGDYNEQFF. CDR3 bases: TGTGCCAGCAGGCGAAGCGGGGGGGACTACAATGAGCAGTTCTTC.

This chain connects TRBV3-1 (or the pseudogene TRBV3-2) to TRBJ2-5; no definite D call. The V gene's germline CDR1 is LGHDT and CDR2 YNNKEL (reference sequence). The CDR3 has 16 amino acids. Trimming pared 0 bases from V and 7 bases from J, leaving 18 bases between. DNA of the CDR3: TGTGCCAGCAGCCAAGAATCGGCGGATGCTAGTAGGACCCAGTACTTC. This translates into CASSQESADASRTQYF.

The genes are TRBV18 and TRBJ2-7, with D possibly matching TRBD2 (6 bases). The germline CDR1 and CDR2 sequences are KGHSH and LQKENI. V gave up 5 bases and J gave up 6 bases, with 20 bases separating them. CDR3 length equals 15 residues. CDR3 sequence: CASSAAGHTKGEQYF. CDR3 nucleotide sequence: TGTGCCAGCTCAGCCGCGGGGCACACGAAGGGCGAGCAGTACTTC.

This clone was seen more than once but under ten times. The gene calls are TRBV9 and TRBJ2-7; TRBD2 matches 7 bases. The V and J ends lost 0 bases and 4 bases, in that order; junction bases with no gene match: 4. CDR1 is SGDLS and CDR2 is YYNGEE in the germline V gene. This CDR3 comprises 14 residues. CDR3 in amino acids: CASSVAGGRYEQYF. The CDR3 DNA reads TGTGCCAGCAGCGTAGCGGGGGGTCGTTACGAGCAGTACTTC.

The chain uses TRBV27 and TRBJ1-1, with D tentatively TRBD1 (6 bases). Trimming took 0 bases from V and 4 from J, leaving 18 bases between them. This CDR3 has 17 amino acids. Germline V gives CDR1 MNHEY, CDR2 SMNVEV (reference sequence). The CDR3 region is CASSLSSELTGGTEAFF. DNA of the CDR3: TGTGCCAGCAGTTTATCGTCCGAATTGACAGGAGGCACTGAAGCTTTCTTT.

In DNA, the CDR3 is TGCGCCAGCAGCTTGTTGGGTCTAGCGGGGATAGATACGCAGTATTTT. It yields the protein CASSLLGLAGIDTQYF. This chain links TRBV5-1 with TRBJ2-3; 9 nucleotides line up with TRBD2. The CDR3 contains 16 residues. Germline CDR1 reads SGHRS; CDR2 reads YFSETQ. J was trimmed by 5 bases and V by 1 base; bases with no gene match: 8.

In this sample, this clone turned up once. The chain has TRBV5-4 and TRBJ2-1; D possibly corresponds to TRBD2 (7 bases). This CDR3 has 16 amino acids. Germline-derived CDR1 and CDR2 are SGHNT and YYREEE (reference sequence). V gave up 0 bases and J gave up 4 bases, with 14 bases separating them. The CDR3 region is CASSLDGGAVYNEQFF. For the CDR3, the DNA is TGTGCCAGCAGCTTGGATGGGGGGGCGGTATACAATGAGCAGTTCTTC. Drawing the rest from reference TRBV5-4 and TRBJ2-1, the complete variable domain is ETGVTQSPTHLIKTRGQQVTLRCSSQSGHNTVSWYQQALGQGPQFIFQYYREEENGRGNFPPRFSGLQFPNYSSELNVNALELDDSALYLCASSLDGGAVYNEQFFGPGTRLTVL.